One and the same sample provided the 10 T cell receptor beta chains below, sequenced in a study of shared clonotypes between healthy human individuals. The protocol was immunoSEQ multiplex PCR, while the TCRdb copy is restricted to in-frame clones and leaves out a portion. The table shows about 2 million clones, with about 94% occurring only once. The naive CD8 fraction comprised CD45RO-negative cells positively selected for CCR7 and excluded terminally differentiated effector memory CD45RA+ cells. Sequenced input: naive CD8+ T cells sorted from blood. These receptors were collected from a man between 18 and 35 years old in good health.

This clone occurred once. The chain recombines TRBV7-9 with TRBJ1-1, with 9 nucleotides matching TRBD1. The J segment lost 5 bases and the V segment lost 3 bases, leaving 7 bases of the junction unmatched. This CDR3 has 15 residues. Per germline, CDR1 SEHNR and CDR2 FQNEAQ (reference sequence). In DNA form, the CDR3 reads TGTGCCAGCAGCTTCATGACAGGGGGGGAAACTGAAGCTTTCTTT. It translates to CASSFMTGGETEAFF.

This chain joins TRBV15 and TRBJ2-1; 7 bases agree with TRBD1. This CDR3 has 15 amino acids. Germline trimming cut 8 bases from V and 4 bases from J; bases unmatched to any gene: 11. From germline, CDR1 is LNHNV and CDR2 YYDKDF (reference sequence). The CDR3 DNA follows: TGTGCCACCGCTAACAGGGGATCGGGTTACAATGAGCAGTTCTTC. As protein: CATANRGSGYNEQFF.

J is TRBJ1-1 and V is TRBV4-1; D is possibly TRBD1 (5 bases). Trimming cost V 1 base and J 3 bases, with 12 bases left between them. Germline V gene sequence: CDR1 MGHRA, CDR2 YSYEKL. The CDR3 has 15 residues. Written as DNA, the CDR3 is TGCGCCAGCAGCCAAGGTGAGGGGCTCTACACTGAAGCTTTCTTT. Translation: CASSQGEGLYTEAFF.

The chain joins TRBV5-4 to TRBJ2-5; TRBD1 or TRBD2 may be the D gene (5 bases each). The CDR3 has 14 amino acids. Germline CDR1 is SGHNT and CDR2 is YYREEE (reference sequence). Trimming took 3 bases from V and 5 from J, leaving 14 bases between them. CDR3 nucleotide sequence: TGTGCCAGCAGCTCGTCGTGGGGCGGGGAGACCCAGTACTTC. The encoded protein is CASSSSWGGETQYF.

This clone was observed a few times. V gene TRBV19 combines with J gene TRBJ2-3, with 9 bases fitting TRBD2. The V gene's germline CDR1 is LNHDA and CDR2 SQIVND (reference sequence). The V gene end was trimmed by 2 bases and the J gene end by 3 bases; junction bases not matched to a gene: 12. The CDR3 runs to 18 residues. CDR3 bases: TGTGCCAGTAGTATATTTGGGATTAGCGGGGGTTCAACAGATACGCAGTATTTT. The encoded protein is CASSIFGISGGSTDTQYF.

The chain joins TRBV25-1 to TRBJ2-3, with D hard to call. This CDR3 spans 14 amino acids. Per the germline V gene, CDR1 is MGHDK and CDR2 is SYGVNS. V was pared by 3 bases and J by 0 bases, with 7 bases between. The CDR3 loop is CASSEGHSTDTQYF. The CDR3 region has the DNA TGTGCCAGCAGTGAGGGCCACAGCACAGATACGCAGTATTTT.

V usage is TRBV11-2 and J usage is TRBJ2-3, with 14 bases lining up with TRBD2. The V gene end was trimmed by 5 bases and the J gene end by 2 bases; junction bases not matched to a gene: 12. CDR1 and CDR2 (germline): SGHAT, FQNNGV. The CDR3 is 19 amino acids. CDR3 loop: CASSTGTSGGQGYTDTQYF. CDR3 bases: TGTGCCAGCAGCACCGGGACTAGCGGGGGCCAGGGGTACACAGATACGCAGTATTTT.

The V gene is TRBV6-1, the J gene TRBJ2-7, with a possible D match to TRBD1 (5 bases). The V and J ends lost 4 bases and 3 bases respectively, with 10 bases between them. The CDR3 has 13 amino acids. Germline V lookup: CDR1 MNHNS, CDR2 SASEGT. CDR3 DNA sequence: TGTGCCAGCAGTGGGGGCCGAGGCTACGAGCAGTACTTC. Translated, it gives CASSGGRGYEQYF.

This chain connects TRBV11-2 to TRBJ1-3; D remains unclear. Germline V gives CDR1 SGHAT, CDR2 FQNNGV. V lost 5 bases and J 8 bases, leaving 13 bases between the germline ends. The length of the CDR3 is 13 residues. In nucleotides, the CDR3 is TGTGCCAGCAGCCTCGGTATTGAAGACACCATATATTTT. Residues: CASSLGIEDTIYF.

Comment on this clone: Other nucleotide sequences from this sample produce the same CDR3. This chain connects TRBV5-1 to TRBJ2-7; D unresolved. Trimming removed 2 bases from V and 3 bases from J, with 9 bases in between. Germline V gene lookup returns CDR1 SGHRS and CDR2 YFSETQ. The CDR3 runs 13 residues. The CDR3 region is CASSFGLDYEQYF. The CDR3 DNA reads TGCGCCAGCAGCTTCGGCCTCGACTACGAGCAGTACTTC. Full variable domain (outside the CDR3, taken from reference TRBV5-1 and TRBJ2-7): KAGVTQTPRYLIKTRGQQVTLSCSPISGHRSVSWYQQTPGQGLQFLFEYFSETQRNKGNFPGRFSGRQFSNSRSEMNVSTLELGDSALYLCASSFGLDYEQYFGPGTRLTVT.